This T cell receptor (beta chain) was sequenced for a study of control samples from healthy donors and cancer patients. This CDR3 has 15 amino acids. Sequencing was performed with immunoSEQ multiplex PCR; in TCRdb, only in-frame clones are kept and a portion is missing. Among roughly 20,000 clones listed, around 83% were seen once. The clonotype was recovered from a man between 60 and 75 years old with head and neck cancer. J is TRBJ1-2 and V is TRBV21-1. TRBV21-1 is a pseudogene. The sequencing sample was made of PBMCs. CDR3 region: CASSKGRDGNYGYTF. The CDR3 DNA sequence: TGTGCCAGCAGCAAAGGTCGAGACGGTAACTATGGCTACACCTTC.